This T cell receptor beta chain was documented in a study of blood T cell repertoires in COVID-19. From germline, CDR1 is SGHRS and CDR2 YFSETQ. CDR3 length: 17 residues. Losses at the gene ends were 4 bases for V and 2 bases for J; bases not matched to a gene: 10. Authors' analysis steps: Amplification from reference gene primers served as the basis for estimated nucleated cell counts. Measured with immunoSEQ multiplex PCR; TCRdb has only the in-frame clones, and not every one. The DNA gave D and trimming, while V, J and clone size come from that table. The table shows 70,000 or so clones, with 90% occurring only once.

The genes are TRBV5-1 and TRBJ2-2; 8 bases agree with TRBD1. This receptor was taken from a woman aged 18-35 years with acute or convalescent COVID-19. The sequencing sample was made of peripheral blood. The CDR3 region has the DNA TGCGCCAGCAGCCCCGACAGGGGCACCTATAACACCGGGGAGCTGTTTTTT. Residues: CASSPDRGTYNTGELFF.